This T cell receptor (beta chain) was profiled in a study of Graves' ophthalmopathy and Graves' hyperthyroidism (dated by TCRdb to the late 2010s). Concerning the study at large: Peripheral blood samples were taken at the time of initial diagnosis, before any treatment was given. The study used signatures of the TCR beta repertoire to tell Graves' ophthalmopathy apart from Graves' hyperthyroidism and to predict which patients would progress to ophthalmopathy. In total, 135 blood samples were TCR-sequenced: some 43 ophthalmopathy, some 75 hyperthyroidism and approximately 17 hyperthyroidism-to-ophthalmopathy patients. A discovery set of 100 or so patients (43 ophthalmopathy, just over 55 stable hyperthyroidism) was enrolled to explore V-J signatures distinguishing ophthalmopathy from hyperthyroidism. The independent validation cohort included 18 hyperthyroidism patients plus 17 patients who later progressed from hyperthyroidism to ophthalmopathy. In a handful of hyperthyroidism patients, the T-cell repertoires found in thyroid tissue were compared with those found in blood. After sampling, hyperthyroidism patients received methimazole starting at 30 mg daily, and ophthalmopathy patients received high-dose intravenous methylprednisolone. For training and testing, the roughly 97 patients in the discovery cohort were randomly divided in a 7:3 ratio. Overall results and qualifications from the work: No statistical method was used to predetermine the sample size, and group allocation was not hidden from the investigators. In cross-validation, the 13-signature model distinguished ophthalmopathy from stable hyperthyroidism with about 90% sensitivity and over 81% specificity, while in the test set the corresponding values were about 80% and 75%. In validation, the model predicted ophthalmopathy progression with nearly 71% sensitivity and less than 80% specificity; 12 predicted patients were CT-confirmed with GO in a median of 6.5 months. Among expanded thyroid clonotypes with frequency above 0.001, most also showed up in blood, which suggests that blood repertoires may reflect the thyroid immune response.

Ophthalmopathy patients were characterized by moderately to severely active disease, a Clinical Activity Score of at least 3, a NOSPECS grade of at least 4, and a disease duration under 3 months. Patients with other autoimmune diseases, uncontrolled infections, pregnancy or lactation were excluded. Clinical symptoms, serum thyroxine, TRAb, thyroid ultrasound and orbital computed tomography were used for diagnosis. PBMCs were isolated from about 10 ml of fresh peripheral blood by Ficoll-Paque density gradient centrifugation. Total RNA was extracted with Trizol reagent and quality-checked on an Agilent 2100 Bioanalyzer. For repertoire sequencing, TCR beta CDR3 regions were amplified from RNA transcripts. The first round of RT-PCR was done with HTBI primers and the Qiagen OneStep RT-PCR kit, and was followed by a second round of multiplex PCR, then size selection and purification. Libraries were sequenced on an Illumina HiSeq2000 using paired-end 100 bp reads. The authors processed their data as follows. SOAPnuke was used to process the reads, removing any read that contained adapters or uncalled bases, had a mean Phred below 15, or lacked an exact match to the constant primer or identifier. COPE v1.2.5 was used to merge high-quality paired reads. Each unique nucleotide sequence was defined as a clonotype, and clonotypes were aligned to IMGT TRB V, D and J references with MiTCR v1.1. The analysis was limited to V-J combinations with a frequency above 0.0001, which together covered 99.2% of repertoires. For each V-J combination, a TCR clonal expansion and chaos score was defined as the ratio of F50 clonal expansion to chaos observed in the TCRdist matrix. Welch's t-statistics and random forest were used to reduce the features to 10 to 15 V-J combinations, which were then used as input to a naive Bayes classifier. Thyroid-blood repertoire similarity was quantified with the Morisita-Horn index. Using fastp at Q25 and MiXCR, TCRdb reprocessed the public reads and kept productive beta chains. Every distinct CDR3 protein forms one entry, paired with its most common genes and DNA. The V and J calls follow TCRdb's processing rather than the paper's. Within this sample are 360,000 or so distinct CDR3 sequences, with around 16% of them counted one time only. About 1.6% of the sample is in the top ten clones.

This clonotype was counted only a few times. Its antigen is unknown. No base qualities exist here, and no much larger clone lies one base off it. From the cysteine up to the phenylalanine, the CDR3 has a length of 15 residues. CDR3 DNA is the only sequence kept; it has 45 bases, read in frame from the first base. Cut back by 3 bases and 4 bases, the V and J ends lie 12 bases apart. For CDR1 and CDR2, the germline V gene lists SNHLY and FYNNEI. Rearrangement joined TRBV2 to TRBJ2-2, with the D gene tentatively TRBD1 or TRBD2, based on 5 matching bases in each. The TCR was taken from a young woman with Graves' ophthalmopathy. Donor details come from another sample of the same person, matched by shared clones. Sequenced material: peripheral blood. In nucleotide form, the sequence is TGTGCCAGCAGTGACTCCCCAGGGAGCACCGGGGAGCTGTTTTTT. It codes for CASSDSPGSTGELFF.